The TCR beta chain described here comes from a study of T cell responses to AZD1222 COVID-19 vaccine. Study outcomes and limitations: Just a handful of AZD1222 recipients tested seropositive at baseline. Most donors were white British and more were female, and clonal diversity was possibly underestimated. Repertoires were sampled only after the peak T cell response.

On this clone itself: The antigen is undetermined.

CDR3 length: 15 residues. Germline-derived CDR1 and CDR2 are SGHAT and FQNNGV. Trimming removed 1 base at V and 9 bases at J, with 13 bases between. Sequenced by immunoSEQ multiplex PCR; TCRdb stores in-frame clones only, minus some. Among around 190,000 clones listed, roughly nine tenths were seen once. Specimen: peripheral blood, collected 28 days after the second AZD1222 dose. The chain combines TRBV11-2 with TRBJ1-6; perhaps TRBD1 as D (5 bases). This receptor was identified in an adult who received the AZD1222 COVID-19 vaccine. CDR3 bases: TGTGCCAGCAGCTTAGGACAGAATGGAGGTTCACCCCTCCACTTT. It encodes CASSLGQNGGSPLHF.